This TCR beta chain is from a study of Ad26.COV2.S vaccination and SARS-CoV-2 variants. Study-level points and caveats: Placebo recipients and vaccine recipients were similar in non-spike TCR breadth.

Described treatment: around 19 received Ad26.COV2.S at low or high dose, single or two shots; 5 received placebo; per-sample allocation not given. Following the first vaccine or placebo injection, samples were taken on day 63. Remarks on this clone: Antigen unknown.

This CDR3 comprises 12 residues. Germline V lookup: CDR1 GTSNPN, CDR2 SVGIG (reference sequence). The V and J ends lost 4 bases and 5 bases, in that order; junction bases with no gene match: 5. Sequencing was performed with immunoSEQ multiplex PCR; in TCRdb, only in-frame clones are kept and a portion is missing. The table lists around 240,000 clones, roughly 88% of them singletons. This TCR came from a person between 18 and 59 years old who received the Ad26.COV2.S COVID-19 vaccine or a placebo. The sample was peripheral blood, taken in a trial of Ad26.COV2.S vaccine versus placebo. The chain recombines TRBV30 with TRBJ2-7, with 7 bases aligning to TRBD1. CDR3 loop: CAWNTGVHEQYF. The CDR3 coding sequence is TGTGCCTGGAACACAGGGGTCCACGAGCAGTACTTC.